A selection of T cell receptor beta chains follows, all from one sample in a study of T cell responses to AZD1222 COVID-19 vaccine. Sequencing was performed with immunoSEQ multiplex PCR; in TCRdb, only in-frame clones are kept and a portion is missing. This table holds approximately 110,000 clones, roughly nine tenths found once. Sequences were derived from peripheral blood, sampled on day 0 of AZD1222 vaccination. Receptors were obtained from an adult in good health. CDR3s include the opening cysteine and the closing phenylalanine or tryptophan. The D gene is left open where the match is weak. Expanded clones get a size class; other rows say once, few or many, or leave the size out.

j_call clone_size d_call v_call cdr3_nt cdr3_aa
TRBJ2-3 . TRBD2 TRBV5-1 TGCGCCAGCAGCCACCTCGGACTAGCGGGAGCAGCAGAGAGCACAGATACGCAGTATTTT CASSHLGLAGAAESTDTQYF
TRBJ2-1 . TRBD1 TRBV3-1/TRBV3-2 TGTGCCAGCAGCCAAGAAGGCCAGGGGGCGAGGAATGAGCAGTTCTTC CASSQEGQGARNEQFF
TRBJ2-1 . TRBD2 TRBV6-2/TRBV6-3 TGTGCCAGCAGCCGTCGGACTAGCGGGAGTACCTACAATGAGCAGTTCTTC CASSRRTSGSTYNEQFF
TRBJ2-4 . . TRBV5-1 TGCGCCAGCAGCTTGTCCCATTTGAGCATTCAGTACTTC CASSLSHLSIQYF
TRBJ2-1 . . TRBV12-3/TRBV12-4 TGTGCCAGCAGAGTTACTGACAGTGAGCAGTTCTTC CASRVTDSEQFF
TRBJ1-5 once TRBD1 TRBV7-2 TGTGCCAGCAGCTTCCGACAGGGGGGATCCAATCAGCCCCAGCATTTT CASSFRQGGSNQPQHF
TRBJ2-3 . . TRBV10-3 TGTGCCATCAGTGTTGAGGGTACAGATACGCAGTATTTT CAISVEGTDTQYF
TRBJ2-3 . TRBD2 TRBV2 TGTGCCAGCATCCGGGGGACTAGCGGGAGAAGAGGGGATACGCAGTATTTT CASIRGTSGRRGDTQYF
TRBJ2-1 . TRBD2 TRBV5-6 TGTGCCAGCAGCAGAACCCATAGCGGGAGGCGTCACAATGAGCAGTTCTTC CASSRTHSGRRHNEQFF
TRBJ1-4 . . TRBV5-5 TGTGCCAGCAGCCATGGGAGGACATTAGAGGAAAAACTGTTTTTT CASSHGRTLEEKLFF
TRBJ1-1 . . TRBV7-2 TGTGCCAGCAGCTTAGCGCCAGGGGTGAACACTGAAGCTTTCTTT CASSLAPGVNTEAFF
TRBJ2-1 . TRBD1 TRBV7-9 TGTGCCAGCAGCTCCCCATCCGGACAGGGATACAATGAGCAGTTCTTC CASSSPSGQGYNEQFF
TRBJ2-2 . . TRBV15 TGTGCCACCAGCAGAGATCTGCGGGAGCTGTTTTTT CATSRDLRELFF
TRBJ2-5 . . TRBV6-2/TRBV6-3 TGTGCCAGCAGTTACCAGGACGGAGCGGTGGGGTCCCAGTACTTC CASSYQDGAVGSQYF
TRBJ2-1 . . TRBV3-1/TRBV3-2 TGTGCCAGCAGCCAAGATAACTACAATGAGCAGTTCTTC CASSQDNYNEQFF
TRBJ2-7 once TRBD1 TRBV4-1 TGCGCCAGCAGCCAGGAAGGACAGGGTGGGTACGAGCAGTACTTC CASSQEGQGGYEQYF
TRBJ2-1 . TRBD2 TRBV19 TGTGCCACCCGTCAGATGGGGGGGAACAATGAGCAGTTCTTC CATRQMGGNNEQFF
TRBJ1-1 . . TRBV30 TGTGCCTGGTCCGCGTACACTGAAGCTTTCTTT CAWSAYTEAFF
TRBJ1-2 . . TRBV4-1 TGCGCCAGCAGCCAAGCCCGGGGGCGCGGGGAGCCTAACTATGGCTACACCTTC CASSQARGRGEPNYGYTF
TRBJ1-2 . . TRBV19 TGTGCCAGTAGTCCCCCCGGGAGTCTCTCTGCCTATGGCTACACCTTC CASSPPGSLSAYGYTF
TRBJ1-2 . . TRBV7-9 TGTGCCAGCAGCTTAGAGGGCCCTATATCAGACTATGGCTACACCTTC CASSLEGPISDYGYTF
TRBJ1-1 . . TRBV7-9 TGTGCCAGCAGCTTACAACAGTTGAACACTGAAGCTTTCTTT CASSLQQLNTEAFF
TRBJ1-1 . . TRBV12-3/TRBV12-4 TGTGCCAGCGGGTATTACAACACTGAAGCTTTCTTT CASGYYNTEAFF
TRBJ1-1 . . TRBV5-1 TGCGCCAGCAGCTTGAACCAAGACACTGAAGCTTTCTTT CASSLNQDTEAFF
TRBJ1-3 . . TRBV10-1 TGCGCCAGCAGTGAGACGGGTCGCGGAGTCTCTGGAAACACCATATATTTT CASSETGRGVSGNTIYF
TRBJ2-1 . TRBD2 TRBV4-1 TGCGCCAGCAGCCAAGATCCGGGGGGGCCGAGGTTCTTC CASSQDPGGPRFF
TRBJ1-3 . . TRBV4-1 TGCGCCAGCAGCCAAGTTACAGGACCACGGTCTGGAAACACCATATATTTT CASSQVTGPRSGNTIYF
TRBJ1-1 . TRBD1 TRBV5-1 TGCGCCAGCAGCGCGGACAGGGGAGGCACTGAAGCTTTCTTT CASSADRGGTEAFF
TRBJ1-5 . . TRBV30 TGTGCCTGGAGTGAGCCCCGGGGGTTATATCAGCCCCAGCATTTT CAWSEPRGLYQPQHF
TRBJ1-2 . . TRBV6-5 TGTGCCGCCTTTGGACAGAGATATGGCTACACCTTC CAAFGQRYGYTF
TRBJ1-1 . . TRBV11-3 TGTGCCAGCAGCCAACAGACAGGAGGTAGAACTGAAGCTTTCTTT CASSQQTGGRTEAFF
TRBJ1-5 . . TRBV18 TGTGCCAGCTCAGTAGCTAATCAGCCCCAGCATTTT CASSVANQPQHF
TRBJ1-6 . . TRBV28 TGTGCCAGCAGTTTTAGACGGTCACCCCTCCACTTT CASSFRRSPLHF
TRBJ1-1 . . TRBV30 TGTGCCTGGAAGTCCGGGACAACCACCGGCACTGAAGCTTTCTTT CAWKSGTTTGTEAFF